The following is a T cell receptor (beta chain) sequence with its context. Antigen unknown. This entry is derived from a study of a mutant IDH1 vaccine in newly diagnosed glioma. Using immunoSEQ multiplex PCR, the repertoire was profiled, and TCRdb retains in-frame clones only, with some absent. Of roughly 54,000 clones in the sample, around 80% were seen once. The time point here: week 5, during vaccination. Every single dose of the vaccine, 300 ug of mutant IDH1 20-mer peptide, came with topical imiquimod. Trimming removed 4 bases at V and 5 bases at J, with 18 bases between. This CDR3 has 15 amino acids. Germline V gene data show CDR1 as SGHDT and CDR2 as YYEEEE.

This chain links TRBV5-6 with TRBJ1-1; perhaps TRBD1 as D (5 bases). This sequence originates from a man younger than 45 with glioma. Sequenced here: PBMCs, sampled from a glioma patient whose treatment included an IDH1 peptide vaccine. The CDR3 sequence is CASSPWGGGGTEAFF. The DNA of the CDR3 is TGTGCCAGCAGCCCATGGGGTGGCGGGGGTACTGAAGCTTTCTTT.